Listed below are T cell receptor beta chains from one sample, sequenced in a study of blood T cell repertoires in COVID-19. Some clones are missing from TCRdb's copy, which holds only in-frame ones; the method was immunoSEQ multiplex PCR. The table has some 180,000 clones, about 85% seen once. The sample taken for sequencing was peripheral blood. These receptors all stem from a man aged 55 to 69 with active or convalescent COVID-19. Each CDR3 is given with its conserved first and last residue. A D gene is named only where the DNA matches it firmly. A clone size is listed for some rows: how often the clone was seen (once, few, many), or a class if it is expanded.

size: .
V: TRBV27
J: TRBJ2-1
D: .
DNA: TGTGCCAGCAGTTTTTCTGGAGGGAATGAGCAGTTCTTC
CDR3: CASSFSGGNEQFF

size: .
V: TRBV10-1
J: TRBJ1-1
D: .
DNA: TGCGCCAGCAGTGAAGGAGGTACTCAAGCTTTCTTT
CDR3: CASSEGGTQAFF

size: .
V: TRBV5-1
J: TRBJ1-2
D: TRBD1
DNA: TGCGCCAGCAGCGAGGGGACAGGGGCGGAAGGCTACACCTTC
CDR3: CASSEGTGAEGYTF

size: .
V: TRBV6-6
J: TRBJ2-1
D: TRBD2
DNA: TGTGCCAGCAGTTACCGGAGCGGGGGTAAGCAGTTCTTC
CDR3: CASSYRSGGKQFF

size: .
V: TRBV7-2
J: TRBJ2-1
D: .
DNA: TGTGCCAGCAGCTTACTAACGCCGTACAATGAGCAGTTCTTC
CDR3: CASSLLTPYNEQFF

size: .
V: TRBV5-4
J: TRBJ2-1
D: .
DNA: TGTGCCAGCAGCTTGGCCGGCGGCAGCCTCAATGAGCAGTTCTTC
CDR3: CASSLAGGSLNEQFF

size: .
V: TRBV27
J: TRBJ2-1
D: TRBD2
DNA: TGTGCCAGCAGCCCCCGACTAGCGGGGGGGCGCCCCGAGCAGTTCTTC
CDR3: CASSPRLAGGRPEQFF

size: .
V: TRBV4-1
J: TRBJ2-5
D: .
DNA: TGCGCCAGCAGCCAAGAAATGGGACTGAGGGAGACCCAGTACTTC
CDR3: CASSQEMGLRETQYF

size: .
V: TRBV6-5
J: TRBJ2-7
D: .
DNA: TGTGCCAGCACGTTCGGTACCGCGACCTACGAGCAGTACTTC
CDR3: CASTFGTATYEQYF

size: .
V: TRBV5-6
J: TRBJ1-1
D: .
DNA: TGTGCCAGCAGGAATCAGGGGTGGGTGAACACTGAAGCTTTCTTT
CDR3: CASRNQGWVNTEAFF

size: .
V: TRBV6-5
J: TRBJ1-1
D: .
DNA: TGTGCCAGCAGAAGGGGGATGAACACTGAAGCTTTCTTT
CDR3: CASRRGMNTEAFF

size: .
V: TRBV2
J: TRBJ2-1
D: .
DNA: TGTGCCAGCAGTGTCCGGCCGTTGTTTTTGTGGGGAGACAATGAGCAGTTCTTC
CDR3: CASSVRPLFLWGDNEQFF

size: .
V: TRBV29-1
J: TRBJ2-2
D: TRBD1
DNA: TGCAGCGCCCGACCGGGGACAGCCAACACCGGGGAGCTGTTTTTT
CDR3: CSARPGTANTGELFF

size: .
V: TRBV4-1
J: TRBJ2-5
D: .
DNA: TGCGCCAGCAGCCAAGTCCAGGGCCCTGGGGAGACCCAGTACTTC
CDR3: CASSQVQGPGETQYF

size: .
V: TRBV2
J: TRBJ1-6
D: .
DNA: TGTGCCAGCAGTTTCGGGCAGGGAAATTCACCCCTCCACTTT
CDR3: CASSFGQGNSPLHF

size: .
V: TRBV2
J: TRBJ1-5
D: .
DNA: TGTGCCAGCAGTGAAGCGCTTAGGGAGGGGCCCCAGCATTTT
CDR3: CASSEALREGPQHF

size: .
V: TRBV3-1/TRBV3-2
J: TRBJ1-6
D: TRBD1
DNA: TGTGCCAGCAAGCTGACAGGGGGAGGGTCTAATTCACCCCTCCACTTT
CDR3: CASKLTGGGSNSPLHF

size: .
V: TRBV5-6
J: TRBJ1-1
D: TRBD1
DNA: TGTGCCAGCAGCTTCCTCTCGACAGGGGGCTGGACTGAAGCTTTCTTT
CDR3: CASSFLSTGGWTEAFF

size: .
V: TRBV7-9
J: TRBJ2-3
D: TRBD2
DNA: TGTGCCAGCAGCCCCAGCAGGGCGAGCGGGGGGGGAGATACGCAGTATTTT
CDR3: CASSPSRASGGGDTQYF

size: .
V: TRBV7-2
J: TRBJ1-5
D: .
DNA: TGTGCCAGCAGCACCGACGGTAGGGGTTCGCCCCAGCATTTT
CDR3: CASSTDGRGSPQHF

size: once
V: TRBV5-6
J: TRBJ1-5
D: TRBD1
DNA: TGTGCCAGCAGCTTCACAGGGGCCCTCTCCAATCAGCCCCAGCATTTT
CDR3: CASSFTGALSNQPQHF

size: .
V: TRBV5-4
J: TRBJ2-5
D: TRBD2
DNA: TGTGCCAGCAGTGGGACTAGCGGGGGGGCTGGTGAGACCCAGTACTTC
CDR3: CASSGTSGGAGETQYF

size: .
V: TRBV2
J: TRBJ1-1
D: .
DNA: TGTGCCAGCGGACAGCTCCTGAACACTGAAGCTTTCTTT
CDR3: CASGQLLNTEAFF

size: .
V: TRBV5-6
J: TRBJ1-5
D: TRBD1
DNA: TGTGCCAGCGAAAGACAGGGGGAACGGCAGCCCCAGCATTTT
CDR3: CASERQGERQPQHF

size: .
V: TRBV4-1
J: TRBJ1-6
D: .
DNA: TGCGCCAGCAGCCAAGATCGCAGGGGAAGAGTTCGAAATTCACCCCTCCACTTT
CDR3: CASSQDRRGRVRNSPLHF

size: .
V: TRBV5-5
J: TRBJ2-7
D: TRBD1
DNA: TGTGCCAGCAGCGGGAGGTTGGGACAGGGTTCCGTGGAGCAGTACTTC
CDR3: CASSGRLGQGSVEQYF

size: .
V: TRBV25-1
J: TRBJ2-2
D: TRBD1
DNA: TGTGCCAGCCGACAGGGGTCGGGGACCGGGGAGCTGTTTTTT
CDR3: CASRQGSGTGELFF

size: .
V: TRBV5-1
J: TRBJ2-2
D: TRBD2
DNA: TGCGCCAGCAGCTTGGAAGGCGGGGGTTCCACCGGGGAGCTGTTTTTT
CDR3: CASSLEGGGSTGELFF

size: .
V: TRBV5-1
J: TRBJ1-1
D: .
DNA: TGCGCCAGCAGCTTGGAGCGAGTGGGCACTGAAGCTTTCTTT
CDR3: CASSLERVGTEAFF

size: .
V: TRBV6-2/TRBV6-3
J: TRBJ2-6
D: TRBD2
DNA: TGTGCCAGCAGTTATGGGGGGGGGTCCTCTGGGGCCAACGTCCTGACTTTC
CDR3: CASSYGGGSSGANVLTF

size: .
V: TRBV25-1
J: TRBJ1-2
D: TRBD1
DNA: TGTGCCAGCAGTGCAAATCTCGGACAGGCGGCAGGCTACACCTTC
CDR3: CASSANLGQAAGYTF

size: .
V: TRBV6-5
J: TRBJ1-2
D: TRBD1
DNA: TGTGCCAGCAGTCTCACAGGGGGCCAAGATGGCTACACCTTC
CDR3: CASSLTGGQDGYTF

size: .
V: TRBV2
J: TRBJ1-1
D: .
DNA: TGTGCCAGCTCCGCGGATCCGAACACTGAAGCTTTCTTT
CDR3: CASSADPNTEAFF

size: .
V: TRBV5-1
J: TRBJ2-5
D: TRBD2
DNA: TGCGCCAGCGGGATTAGCGGGGGGAACCAAGAGACCCAGTACTTC
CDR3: CASGISGGNQETQYF

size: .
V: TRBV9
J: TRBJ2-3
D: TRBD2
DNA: TGTGCCAGCAGCGCTAGCGGGGGACGATTCACAGATACGCAGTATTTT
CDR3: CASSASGGRFTDTQYF

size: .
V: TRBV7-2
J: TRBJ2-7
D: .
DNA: TGTGCCAGCAGCTTACCCGGACTCTACGAGCAGTACTTC
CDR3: CASSLPGLYEQYF

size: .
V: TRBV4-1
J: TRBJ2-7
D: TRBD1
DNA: TGCGCCAGCAGCCCACGACAGGGGTCCCGAGGGAGCTCCTACGAGCAGTACTTC
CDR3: CASSPRQGSRGSSYEQYF

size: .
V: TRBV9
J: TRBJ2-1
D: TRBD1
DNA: TGTGCCAGCAGCGTAGCGGATGGGACAGGGCAGTTCTTC
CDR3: CASSVADGTGQFF

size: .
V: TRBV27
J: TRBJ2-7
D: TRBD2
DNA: TGTGCCAGCAGAATCTCGGGACTAGCCTCCACGAGGGCTTACGAGCAGTACTTC
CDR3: CASRISGLASTRAYEQYF

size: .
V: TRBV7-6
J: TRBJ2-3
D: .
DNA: TGTGCCAGCAGCCTCTCTAGAGATACGCAGTATTTT
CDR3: CASSLSRDTQYF

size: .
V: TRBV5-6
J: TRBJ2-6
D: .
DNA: TGTGCCAGCAGCTTGGGGGGCAGAGTTGGGGCCAACGTCCTGACTTTC
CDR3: CASSLGGRVGANVLTF